This TCR beta chain was profiled in a study of T cell responses to AZD1222 COVID-19 vaccine. Study-wide findings and caveats: All repertoire sampling was performed exclusively after the peak T cell response. Distributed over spike, vaccine-associated CD4 TCRs predominated at 160-218 and 743-854.

Looked up from germline, CDR1 is LGHNA and CDR2 is YNFKEQ. V shed 2 bases and J shed 3 bases, with 19 bases lying between them. This CDR3 region has 17 residues. With respect to this clone: Its antigen remains unknown.

Profiling relied on immunoSEQ multiplex PCR, and the TCRdb table lists in-frame clones only, not all of them. The data show 150,000 or so clones, with 91% seen just once and 3.8% held by the top ten. This TCR was recovered from an adult who received the AZD1222 COVID-19 vaccine. The sequencing used peripheral blood, collected 28 days after the second AZD1222 dose. The gene calls are TRBV4-2 and TRBJ1-1; D perhaps matches TRBD1 (6 bases). The CDR3 is CASSQPGSWEGDTEAFF. CDR3 coding DNA: TGTGCCAGCAGCCAACCTGGTAGTTGGGAGGGGGACACTGAAGCTTTCTTT.